One sample yielded the 18 T cell receptor beta chains listed below, sequenced in a study of identical twins. TCRdb ran MiXCR on the 5' RACE reads and lists one entry per CDR3 protein. The sample records approximately 890,000 distinct CDR3 sequences, about 12% being singletons. This same sample was also part of a study on yellow fever vaccine responses in identical twins.

Sequences were obtained from PBMCs. Source of these receptors: a woman under 30 in good health.

This clonotype was seen at least ten times. The chain joins TRBV5-1 to TRBJ1-5, with D maybe TRBD1 (5 bases). Germline CDR1 and CDR2: SGHRS and YFSETQ. The V end was cut by 0 bases, the J end by 5 bases, with 9 bases between. This CDR3 contains 14 residues. The CDR3 is CASSLDGGYQPQHF. The CDR3 region has the DNA TGCGCCAGCAGCTTGGACGGGGGATATCAGCCCCAGCATTTT.

This chain connects TRBV19 to TRBJ2-1, with 8 positions matching TRBD1. The CDR3 runs 13 residues. With V trimmed by 7 bases and J by 8 bases, 7 bases remained unmatched. Germline V gene sequence: CDR1 LNHDA, CDR2 SQIVND (reference sequence). In DNA form, the CDR3 reads TGTGCCAGTAACTTAGGACAGGGTGATGAGCAGTTCTTC. Its protein is CASNLGQGDEQFF.

The CDR3 DNA is TGCGCCAGCAGCTTGGCCCTAGCTCAAGAGACCCAGTACTTC. Translating gives CASSLALAQETQYF. V gene TRBV5-1 combines with J gene TRBJ2-5; the D gene is possibly TRBD2 (5 bases). CDR1 and CDR2 (germline): SGHRS, YFSETQ. The CDR3 is made up of 14 amino acids. The V gene lost 0 bases and the J gene lost 2 bases, with 8 bases spanning the gap.

This clonotype has ten or more counts. V is TRBV12-3 or TRBV12-4 and J is TRBJ2-7; TRBD1 aligns across 7 bases. The V gene end was trimmed by 5 bases and the J gene end by 3 bases; junction bases not matched to a gene: 22. This CDR3 region has 19 residues. The CDR3 bases are TGTGCCAGCAGTCCCTCGTGGACAGGCACCTTCGGGTCCTACTACGAGCAGTACTTC. As protein: CASSPSWTGTFGSYYEQYF.

On this clonotype itself: One junction end does not reproduce the germline sequence, and a read error may be involved. The rearrangement uses TRBV6-5 and TRBJ1-5, with a weak D call TRBD1 (6 bases). CDR1 MNHEY and CDR2 SVGAGI come from the germline V gene. The CDR3 runs 15 residues. This CDR3 reads CASSDSGVLGQPQHF. CDR3 in DNA: TGTGCCAGCAGTGACTCAGGGGTCTTGGGGCAGCCCCAGCATTTT.

This clonotype appeared many times. The chain uses TRBV20-1 and TRBJ2-7, with TRBD1 identical over 7 bases. CDR1 and CDR2 from the germline V gene are DFQATT and SNEGSKA (reference sequence). The CDR3 sequence is 14 residues long. V gave up 6 bases and J gave up 2 bases; unmatched junction bases: 10. CDR3 bases: TGCAGTGCCGATTCCGGCGACAGGGCCTACGAGCAGTACGTC. Amino acid sequence: CSADSGDRAYEQYV.

V gene TRBV7-2 combines with J gene TRBJ2-5, with 9 bases matching TRBD2. Per the germline V gene, CDR1 is SGHTA and CDR2 is FQGNSA. The CDR3 sequence is 15 residues long. Trimming at V came to 3 bases and at J to 2 bases, leaving 4 bases not matched to a gene. Here the CDR3 reads CASSLTSGSQETQYF. CDR3 DNA sequence: TGTGCCAGCAGCTTGACTAGCGGATCGCAAGAGACCCAGTACTTC. Looking up the rest from reference TRBV7-2 and TRBJ2-5 gives the full variable domain: GAGVSQSPSNKVTEKGKDVELRCDPISGHTALYWYRQSLGQGLEFLIYFQGNSAPDKSGLPSDRFSAERTGGSVSTLTIQRTQQEDSAVYLCASSLTSGSQETQYFGPGTRLLVL.

At least ten counts were recorded for this clonotype. The chain has TRBV3-1 and TRBJ2-1; possible D gene TRBD2, 5 bases. This CDR3 has 11 amino acids. V was pared by 2 bases and J by 11 bases, with 7 bases between. CDR1 LGHDT and CDR2 YNNKEL come from the germline V gene (reference sequence). The CDR3 protein is CASSQSTKQFF. In DNA, the CDR3 is TGTGCCAGCAGCCAATCGACTAAGCAGTTCTTC.

This clonotype was recorded many times. This chain links TRBV27 with TRBJ1-1; 7 positions match TRBD1. CDR1 is MNHEY and CDR2 is SMNVEV in the germline V gene (reference sequence). Trimming cost V 5 bases and J 5 bases; bases outside gene matches: 2. This CDR3 comprises 12 residues. CDR3 amino acids: CASSPDRTEAFF. CDR3 DNA: TGTGCCAGCAGTCCGGACAGGACTGAAGCTTTCTTT.

The chain combines TRBV12-3 or TRBV12-4 with TRBJ1-1; D is unresolved. There are 12 residues in the CDR3. Trimming removed 7 bases from V and 4 bases from J, with 10 bases in between. CDR3 residues: CASKEGSTEAFF. CDR3 in DNA: TGTGCCAGCAAAGAAGGGAGCACTGAAGCTTTCTTT.

The V call is TRBV15, the J call TRBJ2-3; TRBD1 is a possible D gene (5 bases). Trimming pared 0 bases from V and 0 bases from J, leaving 19 bases between. The CDR3 contains 19 residues. The V gene's germline CDR1 is LNHNV and CDR2 YYDKDF (reference sequence). DNA for the CDR3: TGTGCCACCAGCAGAGATAACGTCGGACATTCGTTCAGCACAGATACGCAGTATTTT. Translating it yields CATSRDNVGHSFSTDTQYF.

This clonotype has ten or more counts. This chain links TRBV5-1 with TRBJ2-1; the D is unclear. Trimming removed 4 bases at V and 3 bases at J, with 11 bases between. Per germline, CDR1 SGHRS and CDR2 YFSETQ. The CDR3 totals 14 residues. The CDR3 DNA is TGCGCCAGCAGCCTAAAGGACGGCTACAATGAGCAGTTCTTC. This encodes CASSLKDGYNEQFF.

This clonotype appeared a few times. This chain connects TRBV7-8 to TRBJ2-7, with D unresolved. With 0 bases removed from V and 1 base from J, the gap between germline ends came to 19 bases. The germline V gene has CDR1 SGHVS and CDR2 FQNEAQ. The CDR3 extends over 18 amino acids. CDR3: CASSLALKSDTPSYEQYF. The CDR3 coding sequence is TGTGCCAGCAGCTTAGCGCTGAAGAGCGATACACCATCCTACGAGCAGTACTTC.

This clonotype turned up a few times. The gene calls are TRBV7-9 and TRBJ2-5, with 8 bases matching TRBD1. V lost 5 bases, J lost 3 bases, and 8 bases stayed unmatched. Germline loops: CDR1 SEHNR, CDR2 FQNEAQ (reference sequence). This CDR3 has 15 amino acids. The CDR3 region is CASSPAQTGEETQYF. DNA of the CDR3: TGTGCCAGCAGCCCCGCCCAGACAGGGGAAGAGACCCAGTACTTC.

V and J are TRBV5-6 and TRBJ1-6, with TRBD1 matching 7 bases. The V gene end was trimmed by 2 bases and the J gene end by 4 bases; junction bases not matched to a gene: 6. Per germline, CDR1 SGHDT and CDR2 YYEEEE. The CDR3 is made up of 16 amino acids. The chain's CDR3 is CASSFARDRYNSPLHF. CDR3 in DNA: TGTGCCAGCAGCTTCGCAAGGGACAGATATAATTCACCCCTCCACTTT.

This clonotype was recorded at least ten times. The chain links TRBV5-6 to TRBJ1-6; D unresolved. Germline loops: CDR1 SGHDT, CDR2 YYEEEE. The V and J ends lost 0 bases and 9 bases respectively, with 4 bases between them. The length of the CDR3 is 12 residues. CDR3 protein: CASSLGVSPLHF. CDR3 DNA sequence: TGTGCCAGCAGCTTGGGGGTTTCACCCCTCCACTTT.

This clonotype has more than one count but fewer than ten. The chain carries TRBV7-9 and TRBJ1-1; TRBD1 is a possible D gene (5 bases). Germline CDR1 reads SEHNR; CDR2 reads FQNEAQ (reference sequence). This CDR3 spans 13 amino acids. V was trimmed by 8 bases and J by 7 bases, leaving 17 bases between them. CDR3: CASQAGQGREAFF. The CDR3 DNA follows: TGTGCCAGCCAAGCGGGGCAGGGACGTGAAGCTTTCTTT.

V and J are TRBV5-1 and TRBJ2-5; 8 bases fit TRBD1. Germline CDR1 SGHRS, CDR2 YFSETQ. J was trimmed by 5 bases and V by 4 bases; bases with no gene match: 13. The CDR3 runs 16 residues. Written as DNA, the CDR3 is TGCGCCAGCAGCACGAGCGGCGGCAGGGGGCTGGAGACCCAGTACTTC. It yields the protein CASSTSGGRGLETQYF.